The clone carrying this T cell receptor (beta chain) was counted at least ten times. Germline values: CDR1 SNHLY, CDR2 FYNNEI. With 6 bases clipped from V and 0 bases from J, the junction kept 2 bases outside the gene matches. The CDR3 runs 14 residues. A diagnosis was made from clinical symptoms together with serum thyroxine, TRAb, thyroid ultrasound and orbital computed tomography. This specimen comes from a study of Graves' ophthalmopathy and Graves' hyperthyroidism. Amplification of the TCR beta CDR3 regions used RNA transcripts (as template). First-round RT-PCR employed HTBI primers, with a second-round multiplex PCR after it. TCRdb ran MiXCR on the multiplex PCR reads and lists one entry per CDR3 protein. The sample carries a few hundred thousand distinct CDR3 sequences, about a sixth recorded once.

This receptor was identified in an adult woman with stable Graves' hyperthyroidism. This chain joins TRBV2 and TRBJ1-3; 7 bases agree with TRBD1. The sequencing sample was made of peripheral blood. CDR3 DNA: TGTGCCAGCAGGACAGGGCACTCTGGAAACACCATATATTTT. Translated, it gives CASRTGHSGNTIYF.